The T cell receptor (beta chain) described here comes from a study of blood T cell repertoires in COVID-19. Study-level information: The United States, Italy and Spain provided the acute and convalescent COVID-19 samples. Nucleic acid was either cDNA or gDNA, and it came from T cells, B-cell-depleted T cells, or PBMCs.

The V gene end was trimmed by 1 base and the J gene end by 2 bases; junction bases not matched to a gene: 4. This CDR3 contains 15 residues. Germline lookup yields CDR1 SGHTA and CDR2 FQGNSA. Original processing notes: For nucleated cells, counts were estimated from reference gene primer amplification. Here immunoSEQ multiplex PCR was the method, and the copy in TCRdb shows in-frame clones only, minus some. For V, J and clone size, that table is used; D and trimming come from the DNA. The data hold roughly 200,000 clones, with over 70% observed a single time. Sample: peripheral blood. The chain joins TRBV7-2 to TRBJ2-5; 7 bases fit TRBD2. The receptor was derived from a woman aged 80 or older with acute or convalescent COVID-19. This CDR3 reads CASSLGAGEQETQYF. The CDR3 DNA follows: TGTGCCAGCAGCTTAGGGGCGGGGGAGCAAGAGACCCAGTACTTC.